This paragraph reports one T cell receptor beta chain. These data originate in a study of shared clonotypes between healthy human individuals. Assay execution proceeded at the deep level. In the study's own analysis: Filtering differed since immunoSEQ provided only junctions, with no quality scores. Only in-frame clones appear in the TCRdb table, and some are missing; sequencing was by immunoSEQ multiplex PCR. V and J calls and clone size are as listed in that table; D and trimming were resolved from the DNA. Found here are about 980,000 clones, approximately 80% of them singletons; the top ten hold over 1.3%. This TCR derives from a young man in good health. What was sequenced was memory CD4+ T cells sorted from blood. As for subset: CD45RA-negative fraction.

This CDR3 reads CAWTDRGAYGYTF. The CDR3 bases are TGTGCCTGGACCGACAGGGGGGCCTATGGCTACACCTTC. The chain uses TRBV30 and TRBJ1-2; 9 nucleotides line up with TRBD1. V shed 4 bases and J 4 bases; nucleotides not matched to a gene: 4. The V gene's germline CDR1 is GTSNPN and CDR2 SVGIG (reference sequence). The CDR3 has 13 amino acids.